This TCR beta chain emerged from a study of blood T cell repertoires in COVID-19 (dated by TCRdb to about 2020). Context from the whole study: Samples covering the acute and convalescent phases of COVID-19 were provided by collaborators in the United States, Italy and Spain. The repertoires were released in a freely available public database meant as a resource for research on the immune response to SARS-CoV-2. The dataset comprised deeply sampled blood TCRbeta repertoires from subjects exposed to, actively infected with, or recovered from COVID-19. Where available, HLA class I and class II types were taken from metadata supplied by the sample provider and were not determined by assay-based typing. Samples came from the ongoing ImmuneRACE study (first 160 participants) plus 1,254 subjects from 6 global collaborators. The material from the prospective study consisted of cDNA or gDNA derived from T cells, B-cell-depleted T cells, or PBMCs. The sample metadata nearly always contained a de-identified subject ID, COVID-19 status, age in years and sex.

The immunoSEQ Assay, a bias-controlled multiplex PCR, was used to amplify TCRbeta CDR3 regions from genomic DNA. Regarding the original processing steps: Nucleated cell counts per sample were estimated from amplification of reference gene primers within the assay. Sequence reads were collapsed and filtered to measure the absolute abundance of every unique TCRbeta CDR3 rearrangement. For each sample, productive Simpson clonality was calculated as the square root of Simpson's diversity index across productive rearrangements. TCRdb mirrors the immuneACCESS table, restricted to in-frame sequences. Some clones are absent from its copies; in checked studies, under half trace to an unresolved V gene, and the reason for the others is unknown. V, J and clone size were drawn from that table, and D and trimming were deduced from the DNA. This sample holds 200,000 or so clones; 70% to 85% were observed only once. Clones ranked in the top ten supply 1.8% of the sample.

Worth noting for this clone: No cognate antigen has been identified for it. Base qualities are not provided; no much larger clone lies one nucleotide away.

Participants in the prospective study were enrolled through a virtual design, were aged about 18 to 100 years, and lived in roughly 24 United States geographic areas. In the prospective study, participants were assigned to cohorts based on the clinical history participants reported in a screening survey and a study questionnaire. Recovered participants in ImmuneRACE Cohort 3 were defined by two consecutive negative NP/OP PCR tests, clearance by a healthcare professional, or resolution of symptoms. Each participant in the prospective study had whole blood, serum and a nasopharyngeal or oropharyngeal swab collected by mobile phlebotomists. Participants in the prospective study had the option to provide additional blood draws and questionnaires over a roughly 2-month period. Before DNA extraction, prospective study blood samples were shipped either frozen or at room temperature. The investigation overall reported the following: Clinical and demographic metadata were provided uncurated, with the amount varying by source and participant.

CDR1 and CDR2, per the germline V gene (reference sequence), are LGHDT and YNNKEL. Relative to germline, V is 1 base shorter and J is 1 base shorter, with 11 bases between their ends. The CDR3 holds 15 amino acids from the cysteine to the phenylalanine. Kept here is only the CDR3 DNA, which spans 45 bases and is read in frame from base 1. Sequenced material: PBMCs or T cells enriched from blood (not recorded which). The rearranged segments are TRBV3-1 (or the pseudogene TRBV3-2) and TRBJ2-7, with the D gene call left open. This receptor was obtained from a man aged 55 to 69 who had recovered from COVID-19. The DNA reads TGTGCCAGCAGCCAAGGGTCATGGAGATCCTACGAGCAGTACTTC. This sequence encodes CASSQGSWRSYEQYF.